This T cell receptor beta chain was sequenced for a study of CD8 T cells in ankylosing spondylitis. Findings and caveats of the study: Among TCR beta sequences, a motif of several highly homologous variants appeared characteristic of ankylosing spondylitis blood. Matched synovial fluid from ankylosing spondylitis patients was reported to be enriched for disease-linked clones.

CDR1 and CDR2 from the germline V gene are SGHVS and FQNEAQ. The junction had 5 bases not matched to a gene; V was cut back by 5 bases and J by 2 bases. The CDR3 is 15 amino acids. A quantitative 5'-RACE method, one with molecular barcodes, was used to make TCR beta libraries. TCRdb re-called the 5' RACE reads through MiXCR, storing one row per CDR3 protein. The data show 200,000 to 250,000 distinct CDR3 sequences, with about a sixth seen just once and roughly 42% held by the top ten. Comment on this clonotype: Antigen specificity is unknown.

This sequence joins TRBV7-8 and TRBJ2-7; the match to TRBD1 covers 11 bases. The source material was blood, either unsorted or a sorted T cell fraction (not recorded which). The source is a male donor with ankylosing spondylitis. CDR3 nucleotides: TGTGCCAGCAGCACACGGGACAGGGGGACCTACGAGCAGTACTTC. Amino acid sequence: CASSTRDRGTYEQYF.